This T cell receptor beta chain was profiled in a study of control samples from healthy donors and cancer patients. TCRdb keeps only in-frame clones here, not all; method: immunoSEQ multiplex PCR. This table holds 100,000 to 150,000 clones, about 95% found once. CDR1 is MDHEN and CDR2 is SYDVKM in the germline V gene. This CDR3 region has 16 residues. The V gene lost 6 bases and the J gene lost 0 bases, with 15 bases spanning the gap. Sequenced material: blood. The rearrangement joins TRBV28 to TRBJ1-5; D remains ambiguous. The receptor was isolated from a man between 25 and 39 years old in good health. Here the CDR3 reads CASSPRVGYSNQPQHF. The DNA for the CDR3 is TGTGCCAGCAGCCCCCGGGTGGGATATAGCAATCAGCCCCAGCATTTT.